The 10 T cell receptor beta chains given below trace back to one sample, sequenced in a study of tumor-infiltrating lymphocytes in localized non-small cell lung cancer (dated by TCRdb to about 2021). The library was generated by the immunoSEQ multiplex PCR assay. TCRdb provides this immuneACCESS table in a form limited to in-frame rearrangements. Some clones are lacking; in checked studies, under half of them reflect an unresolved V gene, and why the rest are absent is not known. In all, the sample holds more than 4,500 clones, and roughly 95% of those were seen once. The top ten constitute 2.5% to 3.5% of the sample. The sequencing input was uninvolved lung tissue not adjacent to the tumor. The receptor source for this set is a human donor with non-small cell lung cancer.

V is TRBV18 and J is TRBJ1-2; 7 bases align to TRBD1. The CDR3 sequence is 13 residues long. CDR1 and CDR2 (germline): KGHSH, LQKENI. V gave up 1 base and J gave up 8 bases; unmatched junction bases: 4. For the CDR3, the DNA is TGTGCCAGCTCACCACAAAGGGGGCGAGGCTACACCTTC. Protein: CASSPQRGRGYTF.

The gene calls are TRBV5-1 and TRBJ1-4; TRBD1 is a possible D gene (5 bases). This CDR3 is built from 14 residues. The germline V and J ends were trimmed by 0 bases and 6 bases, with 9 bases remaining between them. Germline CDR1 and CDR2: SGHRS and YFSETQ. DNA of the CDR3: TGCGCCAGCAGCTTGGCCCAAGGGGATGAAAAACTGTTTTTT. Translated, it gives CASSLAQGDEKLFF.

The V call is TRBV2, the J call TRBJ1-6, with TRBD1 matching over 8 bases. The CDR3 length is 15 residues. CDR1 is SNHLY, CDR2 FYNNEI, per germline. The junction had 8 bases not matched to a gene; V was cut back by 6 bases and J by 7 bases. The CDR3: CASREQGVRNSPLHF. Written as DNA, the CDR3 is TGTGCCAGCAGAGAACAGGGGGTACGGAATTCACCCCTCCACTTT.

The V gene is TRBV27, the J gene TRBJ1-3; 7 bases line up with TRBD1. The CDR3 is 16 amino acids. With V trimmed by 5 bases and J by 3 bases, 10 bases remained unmatched. In germline, CDR1 is MNHEY, CDR2 SMNVEV (reference sequence). The CDR3 sequence: CASSTTRDSVGNTIYF. The CDR3, as DNA: TGTGCCAGCAGTACAACCCGGGACAGTGTTGGAAACACCATATATTTT.

This clone is a singleton in its sample. This rearrangement joins TRBV6-6 to TRBJ2-1; D possibly uses TRBD1 or TRBD2 (6 bases each). Trimming shortened V by 6 bases and J by 4 bases, and 19 bases separated the two germline ends. The CDR3 consists of 16 residues. CDR1 MNHNY and CDR2 SVGAGI come from the germline V gene (reference sequence). In DNA, the CDR3 is TGTGCCAGCAGCCAAGTTACACTAGGGGGGTACAATGAGCAGTTCTTC. Its protein is CASSQVTLGGYNEQFF.

The V call is TRBV4-1, the J call TRBJ1-2, with D possibly matching TRBD1 (5 bases). Germline-derived CDR1 and CDR2 are MGHRA and YSYEKL. This CDR3 is built from 14 residues. Trimming pared 1 base from V and 4 bases from J, leaving 10 bases between. In DNA, the CDR3 is TGCGCCAGCAGCCAAGTCAGGGATAGCTATGGCTACACCTTC. It translates to CASSQVRDSYGYTF.

This chain joins TRBV7-9 and TRBJ2-1, with D hard to call. The ends were cut back, 8 bases at V and 5 bases at J, with 22 bases in the middle. The CDR3 is made up of 16 amino acids. Germline V gene data show CDR1 as SEHNR and CDR2 as FQNEAQ (reference sequence). CDR3 nucleotides: TGTGCCAGCGAAACAACGGCCCTGGGTCGGAACAATGAGCAGTTCTTC. Amino acid sequence: CASETTALGRNNEQFF. Combining the CDR3 with reference TRBV7-9 and TRBJ2-1 gives the whole variable domain DTGVSQNPRHKITKRGQNVTFRCDPISEHNRLYWYRQTLGQGPEFLTYFQNEAQLEKSRLLSDRFSAERPKGSFSTLEIQRTEQGDSAMYLCASETTALGRNNEQFFGPGTRLTVL.

This rearrangement joins TRBV27 to TRBJ1-2; D might be TRBD1 (5 bases). CDR1 and CDR2 from the germline V gene are MNHEY and SMNVEV (reference sequence). The CDR3 covers 15 residues. Deletions cut 7 bases from V and 3 bases from J, with 18 bases between. DNA for the CDR3: TGTGCCAGCACAAACGCTGGGACTACGGACTATGGCTACACCTTC. Protein sequence: CASTNAGTTDYGYTF.

This clone was seen a single time. The chain joins TRBV6-1 to TRBJ1-6; 8 positions match TRBD1. This CDR3 has 14 amino acids. After removal of 6 bases from V and 10 bases from J, the junction contained 8 bases not matched to a gene. CDR1 MNHNS and CDR2 SASEGT come from the germline V gene. The CDR3 DNA sequence: TGTGCCAGCAGCCTAGACAGGGGAGGGTCACCCCTCCACTTT. It encodes CASSLDRGGSPLHF.

This chain connects TRBV10-3 to TRBJ2-5; 11 bases are a match to TRBD2. The germline CDR1 and CDR2 sequences are ENHRY and SYGVKD. The V segment lost 5 bases and the J segment 5 bases; nucleotides outside the gene matches: 10. The CDR3 consists of 16 residues. The CDR3 loop reads CAISLLAGARGETQYF. In nucleotides, the CDR3 is TGTGCCATCAGTTTACTAGCGGGAGCCCGGGGGGAGACCCAGTACTTC.